This T cell receptor (beta chain) was identified during a study of blood T cell repertoires in COVID-19. The overall study: T cells, B-cell-depleted T cells, or PBMCs supplied cDNA or gDNA.

TCRdb's copy holds only in-frame clones and misses some; the assay was immunoSEQ multiplex PCR. The sample yields under 150,000 clones, more than 65% seen once. The V gene's germline CDR1 is MNHNS and CDR2 SASEGT. This CDR3 spans 16 amino acids. V was clipped by 4 bases and J by 2 bases, with 14 bases between them. The receptor was isolated from a woman aged 55-70 years with acute or convalescent COVID-19. Sequencing input: peripheral blood. The V call is TRBV6-1, the J call TRBJ1-4; weak D call: TRBD1 (6 bases). The CDR3 region has the DNA TGTGCCAGCAGTGTCTCAGGGGTTGGGACTAATGAAAAACTGTTTTTT. It encodes CASSVSGVGTNEKLFF.